This T cell receptor beta chain stems from a study of blood T cell repertoires in COVID-19. Trimming removed 7 bases from V and 6 bases from J, with 10 bases in between. The CDR3 runs 12 residues. Germline loops: CDR1 MDHEN, CDR2 SYDVKM. Data came from immunoSEQ multiplex PCR; TCRdb stores just in-frame clones and leaves some out. The sample lists a few hundred thousand clones, roughly nine tenths occurring once. Among Cohort 3 donors, those recovered had two negative PCRs, clearance, or symptom resolution. The rearrangement joins TRBV28 to TRBJ1-5, with D hard to call. The receptor was isolated from a woman aged 18-29 years who had recovered from COVID-19. The sample was PBMCs or T cells enriched from blood (not recorded which). CDR3 bases: TGTGCCAGCAAAGATGCAGGTCAGCCCCAGCATTTT. It is translated as CASKDAGQPQHF.